The 5 T cell receptor beta chains presented below share a single source sample, sequenced in a study of tumor and adjacent non-tumor tissue in lung cancer. The template was RNA from unsorted bulk tissue. TCRbeta libraries were built with three rounds of nested PCR, modified from ARM-PCR. TCRdb called the multiplex PCR reads again in MiXCR, with one record for every CDR3 protein. The data contain 200,000 to 250,000 distinct CDR3 sequences, over 55% of them seen just once; the ten biggest clones take up under 30%. The sample taken for sequencing was lung tumor tissue. All receptors derive from a man aged 55 to 70 with non-small cell lung cancer.

As to this clonotype: A much larger clone differs by one base, so this may be a read error. The chain uses TRBV6-5 and TRBJ1-5; D perhaps matches TRBD1 (5 bases). Germline V gives CDR1 MNHEY, CDR2 SVGAGI. CDR3 length: 14 residues. The DNA of the CDR3 is TGTGTCAGCAGTTACTCAGGGAGCAATCAGCCCCAGCATTTT. Encoded protein: CVSSYSGSNQPQHF.

The chain recombines TRBV11-2 with TRBJ2-2, with a tentative D call TRBD2 (7 bases). This CDR3 is built from 17 residues. Germline CDR1 reads SGHAT; CDR2 reads FQNNGV. V shed 4 bases and J shed 6 bases, with 21 bases lying between them. Here the CDR3 DNA reads TGTGCCAGCAGCTCCACAATGGGGGGGCCGGCCTCCGGGGAGCTGTTTTTT. Its translation: CASSSTMGGPASGELFF.

As for this clonotype: Its ends do not fully match the called genes, so a read error is possible. The V call is TRBV12-3 or TRBV12-4, the J call TRBJ2-3, with D unclear. The CDR3 runs to 13 residues. As DNA, the CDR3 is TGTACCAGAGCCCCCGTTAGCATAGATACGCAGTATTTT. It is translated as CTRAPVSIDTQYF.

CDR3 DNA sequence: TGTGCCAGCAGTTATCAAGCGGAAAGTACCGGGGAGCTGTTTTTT. Protein: CASSYQAESTGELFF. J is TRBJ2-2 and V is TRBV6-2 or TRBV6-3; D is possibly TRBD2 (5 bases). Germline CDR1 is MNHEY and CDR2 is SVGEGT. V was clipped by 3 bases and J by 5 bases, with 13 bases between them. CDR3 length: 15 amino acids.

This chain connects TRBV20-1 to TRBJ2-5; 10 nucleotides match TRBD1. The CDR3 has 14 amino acids. Per the germline V gene, CDR1 is DFQATT and CDR2 is SNEGSKA (reference sequence). V lost 4 bases, J lost 11 bases, and 13 bases stayed unmatched. The CDR3 coding sequence is TGCAGTGCTACCGGGACAGGGGCGAACAATGAGCAGTACTTC. Its protein product is CSATGTGANNEQYF.